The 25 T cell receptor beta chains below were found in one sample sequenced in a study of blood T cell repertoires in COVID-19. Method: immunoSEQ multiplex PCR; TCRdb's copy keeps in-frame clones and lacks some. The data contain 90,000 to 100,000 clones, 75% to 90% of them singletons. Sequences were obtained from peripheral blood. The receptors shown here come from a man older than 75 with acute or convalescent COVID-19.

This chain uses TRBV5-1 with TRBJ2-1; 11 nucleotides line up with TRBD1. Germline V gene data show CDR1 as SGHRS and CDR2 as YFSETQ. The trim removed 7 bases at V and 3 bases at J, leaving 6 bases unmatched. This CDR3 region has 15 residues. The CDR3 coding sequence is TGCGCCAGCCGGCGGGGACAGGGGGTCTACAATGAGCAGTTCTTC. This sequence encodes CASRRGQGVYNEQFF.

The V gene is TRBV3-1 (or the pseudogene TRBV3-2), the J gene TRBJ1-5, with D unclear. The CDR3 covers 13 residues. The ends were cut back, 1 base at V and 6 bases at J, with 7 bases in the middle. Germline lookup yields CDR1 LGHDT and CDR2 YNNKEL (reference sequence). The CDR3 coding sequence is TGTGCCAGCAGCCAAGGTCCTCCTCAGCCCCAGCATTTT. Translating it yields CASSQGPPQPQHF.

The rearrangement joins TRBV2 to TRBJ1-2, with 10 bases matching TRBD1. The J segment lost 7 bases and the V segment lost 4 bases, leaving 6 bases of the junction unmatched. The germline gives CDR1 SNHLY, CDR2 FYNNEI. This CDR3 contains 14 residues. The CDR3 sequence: CASSADRGPGGYTF. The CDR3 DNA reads TGTGCCAGCAGTGCCGACAGGGGGCCCGGTGGCTACACCTTC.

Here the CDR3 reads CASSYGSGKETQYF. The DNA for the CDR3 is TGTGCCAGCAGTTACGGTAGCGGTAAAGAGACCCAGTACTTC. The genes are TRBV6-2 or TRBV6-3 and TRBJ2-5; a possible D gene is TRBD2 (6 bases). V lost 2 bases and J lost 3, with 10 bases in between. Germline values: CDR1 MNHEY, CDR2 SVGEGT. The CDR3 is 14 amino acids.

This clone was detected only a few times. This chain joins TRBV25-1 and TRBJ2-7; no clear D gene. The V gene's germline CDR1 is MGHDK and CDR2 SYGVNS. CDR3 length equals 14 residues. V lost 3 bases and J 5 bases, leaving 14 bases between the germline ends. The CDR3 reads CASSDPLRTNEQYF. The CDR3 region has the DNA TGTGCCAGCAGTGACCCCCTTAGAACGAACGAGCAGTACTTC.

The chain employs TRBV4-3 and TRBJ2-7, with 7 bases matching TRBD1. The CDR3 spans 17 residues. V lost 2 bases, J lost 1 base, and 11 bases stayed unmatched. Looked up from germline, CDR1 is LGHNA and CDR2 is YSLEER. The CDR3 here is CASSQTNRGARSYEQYF. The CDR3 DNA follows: TGCGCCAGCAGCCAAACCAACAGGGGAGCGAGGTCCTACGAGCAGTACTTC.

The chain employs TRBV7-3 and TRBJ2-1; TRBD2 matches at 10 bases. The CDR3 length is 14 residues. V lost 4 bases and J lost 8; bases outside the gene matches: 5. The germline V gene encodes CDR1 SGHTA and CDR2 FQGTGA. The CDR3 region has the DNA TGTGCCAGCAGCTCGGGGACTAGCGAGTATGAGCAGTTCTTC. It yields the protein CASSSGTSEYEQFF.

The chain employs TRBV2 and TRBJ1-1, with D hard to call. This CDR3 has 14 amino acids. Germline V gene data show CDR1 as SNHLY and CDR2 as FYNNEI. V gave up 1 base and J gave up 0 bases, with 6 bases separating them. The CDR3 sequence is CASSEERLNTEAFF. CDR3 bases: TGTGCCAGCAGTGAAGAGAGATTGAACACTGAAGCTTTCTTT. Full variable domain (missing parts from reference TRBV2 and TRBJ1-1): EPEVTQTPSHQVTQMGQEVILRCVPISNHLYFYWYRQILGQKVEFLVSFYNNEISEKSEIFDDQFSVERPDGSNFTLKIRSTKLEDSAMYFCASSEERLNTEAFFGQGTRLTVV.

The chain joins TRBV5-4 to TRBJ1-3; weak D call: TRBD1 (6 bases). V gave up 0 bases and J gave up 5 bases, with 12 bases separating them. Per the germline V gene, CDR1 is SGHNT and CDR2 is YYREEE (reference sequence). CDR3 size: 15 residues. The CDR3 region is CASSLGTDPRNTIYF. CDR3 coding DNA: TGTGCCAGCAGCTTGGGGACAGACCCCCGAAACACCATATATTTT.

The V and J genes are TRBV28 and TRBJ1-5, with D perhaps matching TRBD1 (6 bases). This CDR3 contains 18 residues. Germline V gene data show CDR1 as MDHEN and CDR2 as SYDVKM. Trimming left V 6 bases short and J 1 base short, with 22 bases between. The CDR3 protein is CASRRRGLGRLSNQPQHF. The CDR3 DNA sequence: TGTGCCAGCAGAAGGCGGGGGCTGGGTCGATTAAGCAATCAGCCCCAGCATTTT.

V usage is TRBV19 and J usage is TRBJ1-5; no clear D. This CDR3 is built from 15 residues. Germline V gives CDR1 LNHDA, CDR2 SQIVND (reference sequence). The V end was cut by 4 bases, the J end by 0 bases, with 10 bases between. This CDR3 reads CASSTQFNSNQPQHF. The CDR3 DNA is TGTGCCAGTAGTACACAGTTTAATAGCAATCAGCCCCAGCATTTT.

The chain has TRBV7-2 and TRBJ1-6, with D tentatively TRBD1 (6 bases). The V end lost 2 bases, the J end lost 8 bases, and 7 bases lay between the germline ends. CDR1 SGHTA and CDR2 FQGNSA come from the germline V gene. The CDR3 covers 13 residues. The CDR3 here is CASSLNRDSPLHF. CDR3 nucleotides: TGTGCCAGCAGCTTAAACAGGGATTCACCCCTCCACTTT. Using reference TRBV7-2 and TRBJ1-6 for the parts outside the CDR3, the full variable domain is GAGVSQSPSNKVTEKGKDVELRCDPISGHTALYWYRQSLGQGLEFLIYFQGNSAPDKSGLPSDRFSAERTGGSVSTLTIQRTQQEDSAVYLCASSLNRDSPLHFGNGTRLTVT.

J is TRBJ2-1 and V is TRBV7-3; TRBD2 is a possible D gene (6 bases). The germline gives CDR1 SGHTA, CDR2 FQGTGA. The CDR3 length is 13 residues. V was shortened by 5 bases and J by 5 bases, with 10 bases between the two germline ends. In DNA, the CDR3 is TGTGCCAGCAGCGAGGGACTCAACAATGAGCAGTTCTTC. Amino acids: CASSEGLNNEQFF.

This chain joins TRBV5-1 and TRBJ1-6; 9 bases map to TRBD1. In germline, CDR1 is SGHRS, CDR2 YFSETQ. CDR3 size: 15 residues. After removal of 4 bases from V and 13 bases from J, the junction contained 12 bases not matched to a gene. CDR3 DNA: TGCGCCAGCAGCGACCGACAGGGGGGCCTCCGGCCCCTCCACTTT. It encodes CASSDRQGGLRPLHF.

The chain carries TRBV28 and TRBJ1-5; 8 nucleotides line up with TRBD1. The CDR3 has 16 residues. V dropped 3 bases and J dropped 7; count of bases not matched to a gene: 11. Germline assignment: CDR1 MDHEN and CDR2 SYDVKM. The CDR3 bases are TGTGCCAGCAGTTTCCTGAGCGACAGGGGTGGGCAGCCCCAGCATTTT. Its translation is CASSFLSDRGGQPQHF.

The CDR3 DNA follows: TGTGCCAGCAGCTTCCTCCCGCGGGGAGTGGACAATGAGCAGTTCTTC. Protein sequence: CASSFLPRGVDNEQFF. The rearrangement joins TRBV5-4 to TRBJ2-1; possibly TRBD2 for D (6 bases). The CDR3 is made up of 16 amino acids. The germline CDR1 and CDR2 sequences are SGHNT and YYREEE (reference sequence). V lost 2 bases, J lost 5 bases, and 17 bases lay in between.

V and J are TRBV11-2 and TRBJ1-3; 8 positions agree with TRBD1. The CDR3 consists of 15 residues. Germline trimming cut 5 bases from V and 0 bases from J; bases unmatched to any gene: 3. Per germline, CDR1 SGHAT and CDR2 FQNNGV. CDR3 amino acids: CASSTGQGSGNTIYF. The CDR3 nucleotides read TGTGCCAGCAGCACCGGACAGGGCTCTGGAAACACCATATATTTT.

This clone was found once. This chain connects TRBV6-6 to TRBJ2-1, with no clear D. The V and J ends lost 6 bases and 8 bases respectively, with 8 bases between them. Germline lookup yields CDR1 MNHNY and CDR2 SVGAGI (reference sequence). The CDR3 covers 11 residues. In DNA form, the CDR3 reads TGTGCCAGCAGCTTCTTAGATGAGCAGTTCTTC. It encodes CASSFLDEQFF.

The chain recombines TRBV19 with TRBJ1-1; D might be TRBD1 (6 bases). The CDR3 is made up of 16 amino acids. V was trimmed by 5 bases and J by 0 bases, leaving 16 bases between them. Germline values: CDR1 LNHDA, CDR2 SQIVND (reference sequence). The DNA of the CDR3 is TGTGCCAGTAGTCTTCTACCTACAGGGTTGAACACTGAAGCTTTCTTT. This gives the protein CASSLLPTGLNTEAFF.

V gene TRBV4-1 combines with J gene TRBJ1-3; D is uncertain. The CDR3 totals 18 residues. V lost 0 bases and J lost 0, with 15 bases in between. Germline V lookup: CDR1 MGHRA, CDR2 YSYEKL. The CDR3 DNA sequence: TGCGCCAGCAGCCAAGAAAGAGTGGAGACGGACTCTGGAAACACCATATATTTT. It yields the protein CASSQERVETDSGNTIYF.

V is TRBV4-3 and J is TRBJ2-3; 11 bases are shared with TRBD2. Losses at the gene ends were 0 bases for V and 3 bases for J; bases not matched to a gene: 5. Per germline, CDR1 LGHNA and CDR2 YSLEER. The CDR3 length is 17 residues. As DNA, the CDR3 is TGCGCCAGCAGCCAAGATACTAGCGGGAGTCTGACAGATACGCAGTATTTT. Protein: CASSQDTSGSLTDTQYF.

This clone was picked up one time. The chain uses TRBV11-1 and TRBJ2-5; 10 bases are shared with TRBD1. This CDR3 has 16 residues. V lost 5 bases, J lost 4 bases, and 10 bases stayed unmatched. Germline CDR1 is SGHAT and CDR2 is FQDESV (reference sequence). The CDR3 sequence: CASSPGQGSYPETQYF. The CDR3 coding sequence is TGTGCCAGCAGCCCGGGACAGGGGTCCTATCCAGAGACCCAGTACTTC.

This chain's CDR3 is CASSQGHSGNTIYF. The CDR3 region has the DNA TGCGCCAGCAGCCAAGGGCACTCTGGAAACACCATATATTTT. The V and J genes are TRBV4-3 and TRBJ1-3; no reliable D call. V lost 1 base and J 0 bases, leaving 4 bases between the germline ends. Germline assignment: CDR1 LGHNA and CDR2 YSLEER. CDR3 size: 14 residues.

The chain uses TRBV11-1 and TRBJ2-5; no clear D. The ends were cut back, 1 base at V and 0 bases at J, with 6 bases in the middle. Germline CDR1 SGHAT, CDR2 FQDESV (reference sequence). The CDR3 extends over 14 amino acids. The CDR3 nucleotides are TGTGCCAGCAGCTTAGGTGCGGACCAAGAGACCCAGTACTTC. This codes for CASSLGADQETQYF.

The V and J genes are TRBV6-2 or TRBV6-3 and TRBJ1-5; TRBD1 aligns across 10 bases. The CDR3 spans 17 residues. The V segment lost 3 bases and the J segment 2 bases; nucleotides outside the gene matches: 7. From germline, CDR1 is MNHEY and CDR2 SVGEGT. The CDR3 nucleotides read TGTGCCAGCAGTTATAAGACAGGGGGCGCGGGCAATCAGCCCCAGCATTTT. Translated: CASSYKTGGAGNQPQHF.